This entry features one T cell receptor (beta chain) sequence. Authors' processing steps: Amplifying reference gene primers gave estimates of nucleated cell counts. Measured with immunoSEQ multiplex PCR; TCRdb has only the in-frame clones, and not every one. The V and J calls and clone size are taken from that table; D and trimming were inferred from the DNA. The sample consists of about 330,000 clones, 80% to 90% of them appearing once. The sample belongs to a study of blood T cell repertoires in COVID-19. CDR3 length equals 18 residues. CDR1 SGHDN and CDR2 FVKESK come from the germline V gene. V was pared by 0 bases and J by 0 bases, with 15 bases between.

The V call is TRBV14, the J call TRBJ2-1; weak D call: TRBD2 (6 bases). The receptor was isolated from a man aged 25 to 40 with COVID-19, enrolled during active disease. Sequencing was performed on peripheral blood. CDR3 loop: CASSQDPWRELSYNEQFF. The CDR3 DNA is TGTGCCAGCAGCCAAGATCCCTGGCGGGAACTCTCCTACAATGAGCAGTTCTTC.